These 28 T cell receptor beta chains originate from one sample sequenced in a study of cytomegalovirus exposure and HLA in healthy donors. Profiled with immunoSEQ multiplex PCR; TCRdb holds only in-frame clones, not every one. The data hold over 75,000 clones, with approximately 90% observed a single time. The sample was PBMCs. These receptors originate from a man aged 25 to 40 in good health and CMV-seronegative.

This clone has a single count. This sequence joins TRBV28 and TRBJ2-7, with D possibly matching TRBD1 (5 bases). The V end was cut by 10 bases, the J end by 4 bases, with 14 bases between. The CDR3 contains 12 residues. Germline V CDR1 and CDR2: MDHEN, SYDVKM. The CDR3 DNA reads TGTGCCACCAGGGAAGGGGATTACGAGCAGTACTTC. It yields the protein CATREGDYEQYF.

The chain is built from TRBV19 and TRBJ2-7; TRBD2 is a possible D gene (6 bases). The CDR3 spans 15 residues. The germline V gene has CDR1 LNHDA and CDR2 SQIVND (reference sequence). V shed 3 bases and J shed 5 bases, with 17 bases lying between them. Here the CDR3 reads CASSIRDSYGHEQYF. The CDR3 coding sequence is TGTGCCAGTAGTATCCGGGACTCCTACGGTCACGAGCAGTACTTC.

V gene TRBV5-1 combines with J gene TRBJ2-3; a weak D match, TRBD1 (6 bases). Germline CDR1 SGHRS, CDR2 YFSETQ. The V end lost 0 bases, the J end lost 2 bases, and 10 bases lay between the germline ends. The CDR3 consists of 15 residues. The CDR3 bases are TGCGCCAGCAGCTTGGGAGGGGGAGACACAGATACGCAGTATTTT. This sequence encodes CASSLGGGDTDTQYF.

This chain uses TRBV19 with TRBJ1-5; 9 bases map to TRBD1. The germline CDR1 and CDR2 sequences are LNHDA and SQIVND (reference sequence). The CDR3 is made up of 18 amino acids. V lost 6 bases and J lost 2; bases outside the gene matches: 14. CDR3 loop: CASREGQGRSGGNQPQHF. CDR3 DNA: TGTGCCAGTAGGGAGGGACAGGGTAGATCCGGGGGCAATCAGCCCCAGCATTTT.

This chain links TRBV11-3 with TRBJ2-7; D gene uncertain. Germline V gene data show CDR1 as SGHNT and CDR2 as YENEEA. V was shortened by 3 bases and J by 0 bases, with 9 bases between the two germline ends. This CDR3 region has 14 residues. The CDR3 nucleotides are TGTGCCAGCAGCTTTGCTGACATCTCCTACGAGCAGTACTTC. This encodes CASSFADISYEQYF.

The chain uses TRBV19 and TRBJ2-2; D might be TRBD1 (5 bases). V lost 5 bases and J lost 7, with 17 bases in between. This CDR3 is 15 amino acids long. Germline lookup yields CDR1 LNHDA and CDR2 SQIVND (reference sequence). In nucleotides, the CDR3 is TGTGCCAGTAGTCACAGGACCAAGCTGAACGGGGAGCTGTTTTTT. This gives the protein CASSHRTKLNGELFF.

The rearrangement links TRBV6-5 to TRBJ2-2; a possible D gene is TRBD1 (6 bases). The CDR3 extends over 14 amino acids. Germline values: CDR1 MNHEY, CDR2 SVGAGI. V was cut by 7 bases and J by 4 bases, with 13 bases left in between. CDR3 loop: CASIPQGITGELFF. CDR3 nucleotide sequence: TGTGCCAGCATTCCACAGGGCATCACCGGGGAGCTGTTTTTT.

To note about this clone: Other DNA sequences in this sample translate to the same CDR3. This chain connects TRBV27 to TRBJ2-7, with TRBD1 identical over 11 bases. Trimming at V came to 2 bases and at J to 2 bases, leaving 2 bases not matched to a gene. The CDR3 loop spans 15 amino acids. The V gene's germline CDR1 is MNHEY and CDR2 SMNVEV (reference sequence). As DNA, the CDR3 is TGTGCCAGCAGTTTACTGGGACAGGGGGCCTACGAGCAGTACTTC. It yields the protein CASSLLGQGAYEQYF.

This sequence joins TRBV19 and TRBJ2-3, with D maybe TRBD1 (6 bases). Germline V CDR1 and CDR2: LNHDA, SQIVND (reference sequence). V was cut by 5 bases and J by 5 bases, with 11 bases left in between. The CDR3 is made up of 13 amino acids. The CDR3: CASSAVRGDTQYF. The CDR3 DNA is TGTGCCAGTAGTGCGGTCAGGGGAGATACGCAGTATTTT.

This clone is a singleton in its sample. CDR3 region: CASRGGTGELFF. CDR3 nucleotide sequence: TGTGCCAGCAGGGGGGGTACCGGGGAGCTGTTTTTT. The rearrangement joins TRBV28 to TRBJ2-2; D may be TRBD2 (6 bases). Germline V gene sequence: CDR1 MDHEN, CDR2 SYDVKM. CDR3 length equals 12 residues. V lost 6 bases to trimming and J lost 5 bases, with 7 bases between them.

The V gene is TRBV9, the J gene TRBJ1-2, with D uncertain. The CDR3 totals 15 residues. Between the trimmed V and J ends, which lost 3 bases and 8 bases, there was a span of 20 bases. In germline, CDR1 is SGDLS, CDR2 YYNGEE. For the CDR3, the DNA is TGTGCCAGCAGCGGACGGGATTGGCAGGTCTTCGGCTACACCTTC. Protein: CASSGRDWQVFGYTF. Full variable domain (outside the CDR3, taken from reference TRBV9 and TRBJ1-2): DSGVTQTPKHLITATGQRVTLRCSPRSGDLSVYWYQQSLDQGLQFLIQYYNGEERAKGNILERFSAQQFPDLHSELNLSSLELGDSALYFCASSGRDWQVFGYTFGSGTRLTVV.

V and J are TRBV5-1 and TRBJ2-1; 8 nucleotides match TRBD1. Losses at the gene ends were 3 bases for V and 6 bases for J; bases not matched to a gene: 14. The CDR3 covers 17 residues. Looked up from germline, CDR1 is SGHRS and CDR2 is YFSETQ. The chain's CDR3 is CASSSETGQGLVNEQFF. The CDR3 nucleotides are TGCGCCAGCAGCTCCGAAACCGGACAGGGTTTAGTCAATGAGCAGTTCTTC. Filled out from reference TRBV5-1 and TRBJ2-1, the complete variable domain reads KAGVTQTPRYLIKTRGQQVTLSCSPISGHRSVSWYQQTPGQGLQFLFEYFSETQRNKGNFPGRFSGRQFSNSRSEMNVSTLELGDSALYLCASSSETGQGLVNEQFFGPGTRLTVL.

This CDR3 reads CASSREAKTSTDTQYF. The CDR3 DNA reads TGTGCCAGCAGCCGAGAGGCTAAAACTAGCACAGATACGCAGTATTTT. The V and J genes are TRBV28 and TRBJ2-3; D gene unclear. V lost 6 bases to trimming and J lost 0 bases, with 16 bases between them. Germline CDR1 reads MDHEN; CDR2 reads SYDVKM. CDR3 length: 16 amino acids. Based on the CDR3 plus reference TRBV28 and TRBJ2-3, the full variable domain is DVKVTQSSRYLVKRTGEKVFLECVQDMDHENMFWYRQDPGLGLRLIYFSYDVKMKEKGDIPEGYSVSREKKERFSLILESASTNQTSMYLCASSREAKTSTDTQYFGPGTRLTVL.

This clone was seen more than once but under ten times. The gene calls are TRBV9 and TRBJ2-5; no clear D. This CDR3 has 14 residues. V lost 1 base and J 5 bases, leaving 12 bases between the germline ends. Germline assignment: CDR1 SGDLS and CDR2 YYNGEE. For the CDR3, the DNA is TGTGCCAGCAGCGTATCCCCCACAGTGGAGACCCAGTACTTC. Protein: CASSVSPTVETQYF.

V gene TRBV25-1 combines with J gene TRBJ2-1, with D possibly matching TRBD1 (5 bases). The CDR3 runs to 18 residues. Germline values: CDR1 MGHDK, CDR2 SYGVNS. Trimming stripped 1 base from V and 8 bases from J, with 24 bases between. This CDR3 is CASSEFFATAGNRDEQFF. CDR3 coding DNA: TGTGCCAGCAGTGAATTTTTTGCAACGGCAGGGAACCGCGATGAGCAGTTCTTC.

V gene TRBV5-1 combines with J gene TRBJ2-7; a weak D match, TRBD1 (7 bases). Germline V gene sequence: CDR1 SGHRS, CDR2 YFSETQ. The CDR3 sequence is 17 residues long. Trimming removed 2 bases from V and 6 bases from J, with 24 bases in between. The CDR3 loop reads CASSLRIRQGSGVEQYF. In DNA, the CDR3 is TGCGCCAGCAGCTTACGGATACGACAGGGATCGGGGGTCGAGCAGTACTTC.

This rearrangement joins TRBV5-8 to TRBJ1-2; the match to TRBD1 covers 7 bases. The CDR3 spans 13 residues. Unmatched junction bases numbered 6, after V lost 4 bases and J lost 6 bases. Germline values: CDR1 SGHTS, CDR2 YDEGEE. CDR3 loop: CASSRTGHHGYTF. CDR3 sequence (DNA): TGTGCCAGCAGCCGGACAGGCCACCATGGCTACACCTTC.

This chain links TRBV9 with TRBJ2-1; 12 positions match TRBD2. Per germline, CDR1 SGDLS and CDR2 YYNGEE. There are 17 residues in the CDR3. Germline trimming cut 4 bases from V and 8 bases from J; bases unmatched to any gene: 13. CDR3 loop: CASSSHPPSGGAYEQFF. The CDR3 bases are TGTGCCAGCAGCTCGCATCCACCTAGCGGGGGGGCCTATGAGCAGTTCTTC.

This chain uses TRBV6-1 with TRBJ2-3; unclear D gene. Germline V lookup: CDR1 MNHNS, CDR2 SASEGT. The CDR3 is 12 residues long. Trimming shortened V by 7 bases and J by 6 bases, and 11 bases separated the two germline ends. Written as DNA, the CDR3 is TGTGCCAGCACGGCCGAGAGGGATACGCAGTATTTT. It specifies CASTAERDTQYF.

The chain has TRBV6-5 and TRBJ1-1; TRBD1 aligns across 10 bases. Germline trimming cut 6 bases from V and 4 bases from J; bases unmatched to any gene: 8. The length of the CDR3 is 15 residues. Germline CDR1 is MNHEY and CDR2 is SVGAGI. The CDR3 spells CASSPGQGFVTEAFF. CDR3 DNA: TGTGCCAGCAGCCCGGGACAGGGGTTCGTCACTGAAGCTTTCTTT.

The rearrangement links TRBV10-1 to TRBJ1-2; 8 positions match TRBD1. Germline lookup yields CDR1 WNHNN and CDR2 SYGVQD (reference sequence). The CDR3 is made up of 13 amino acids. V gave up 6 bases and J gave up 4 bases; unmatched junction bases: 4. CDR3 protein: CASSRDRIYGYTF. The CDR3 DNA is TGCGCCAGCAGCAGGGACAGGATCTATGGCTACACCTTC.

V gene TRBV27 combines with J gene TRBJ2-1; D remains ambiguous. V lost 3 bases and J lost 0, with 9 bases in between. Germline V gene lookup returns CDR1 MNHEY and CDR2 SMNVEV (reference sequence). The CDR3 contains 15 residues. The CDR3 DNA reads as TGTGCCAGCAGTTTTGGCGGAAGCTCCTACAATGAGCAGTTCTTC. Translated: CASSFGGSSYNEQFF.

The chain uses TRBV6-5 and TRBJ2-7, with TRBD2 as a possible D gene (5 bases). The CDR3 has 14 residues. CDR1 MNHEY and CDR2 SVGAGI come from the germline V gene. V was pared by 6 bases and J by 2 bases, with 14 bases between. CDR3 nucleotides: TGTGCCAGCAGGGCCAGTGGGGAGACCTACGAGCAGTACTTC. Protein: CASRASGETYEQYF.

CDR3 loop: CASSLGPQGENEKLFF. The CDR3 coding sequence is TGCGCCAGCAGCTTGGGGCCACAGGGGGAAAATGAAAAACTGTTTTTT. The J gene is TRBJ1-4, the V gene TRBV5-1, with 8 nucleotides matching TRBD1. V trimming: 0 bases; J trimming: 5 bases; junction bases outside the gene matches: 6. CDR1 SGHRS and CDR2 YFSETQ come from the germline V gene. The CDR3 covers 16 residues.

The J gene is TRBJ2-1, the V gene TRBV15, with 9 bases fitting TRBD2. The CDR3 sequence is 15 residues long. Germline V gene data show CDR1 as LNHNV and CDR2 as YYDKDF (reference sequence). The ends lost 1 base at V and 6 bases at J; junction bases unmatched: 4. This CDR3 is CATSRVSGSVNEQFF. DNA of the CDR3: TGTGCCACCAGCAGAGTTAGCGGGAGTGTCAATGAGCAGTTCTTC.

This clone appeared once. V is TRBV28 and J is TRBJ1-5; 8 bases match TRBD1. Trimming cost V 7 bases and J 7 bases; bases outside gene matches: 9. Germline CDR1 MDHEN, CDR2 SYDVKM. This CDR3 has 14 amino acids. CDR3 nucleotides: TGTGCCAGCACCCACACGGACAGGGTACAGCCCCAGCATTTT. Translating gives CASTHTDRVQPQHF.

The V and J genes are TRBV28 and TRBJ2-5, with 11 positions matching TRBD1. This CDR3 spans 15 amino acids. With 10 bases clipped from V and 1 base from J, the junction kept 8 bases outside the gene matches. Germline CDR1 reads MDHEN; CDR2 reads SYDVKM. The DNA for the CDR3 is TGTGCCACCACGGACAGGGGGCTTCTCCAAGAGACCCAGTACTTC. This codes for CATTDRGLLQETQYF.

The rearrangement links TRBV5-1 to TRBJ2-3; D unclear. Germline V gene lookup returns CDR1 SGHRS and CDR2 YFSETQ. The CDR3 runs to 12 residues. V dropped 6 bases and J dropped 2 bases, with 7 bases sitting between them. CDR3 sequence: CASMSFTDTQYF. Written as DNA, the CDR3 is TGCGCCAGCATGTCGTTCACAGATACGCAGTATTTT.